This record looks at one TCR beta chain sequence and its context. As yet, its antigen is unknown. V lost 4 bases, J lost 2 bases, and 7 bases stayed unmatched. CDR1 and CDR2 from the germline V gene are SGHTS and YDEGEE. The CDR3 extends over 16 amino acids. This sample was included in a study of CD8 T cells in Susac syndrome. The RNA input was 0.5 to 1 ug, and it was reverse transcribed with random hexamers. TCRdb passed the immunoSEQ multiplex PCR reads through MiXCR, listing each CDR3 protein once. Counted here are under 85,000 distinct CDR3 sequences, 80% to 95% occurring once; the ten biggest clones make up approximately 0.45%. General study findings and limits: The number of Susac-specific public clones found was about 15 in total CD8+ repertoires and four or five in CD8+ TEMRA repertoires.

CD8+ and CD4+ blood T cells underwent TCR beta sequencing. This sequence originates from a human donor with Susac syndrome. The rearrangement uses TRBV5-8 and TRBJ2-1; 9 bases agree with TRBD1. The specimen sequenced was CD8+ T cells from PBMCs. CDR3 bases: TGTGCCAGCAGCGGGACAGGGCCCCACACCTACAATGAGCAGTTCTTC. Residues: CASSGTGPHTYNEQFF.